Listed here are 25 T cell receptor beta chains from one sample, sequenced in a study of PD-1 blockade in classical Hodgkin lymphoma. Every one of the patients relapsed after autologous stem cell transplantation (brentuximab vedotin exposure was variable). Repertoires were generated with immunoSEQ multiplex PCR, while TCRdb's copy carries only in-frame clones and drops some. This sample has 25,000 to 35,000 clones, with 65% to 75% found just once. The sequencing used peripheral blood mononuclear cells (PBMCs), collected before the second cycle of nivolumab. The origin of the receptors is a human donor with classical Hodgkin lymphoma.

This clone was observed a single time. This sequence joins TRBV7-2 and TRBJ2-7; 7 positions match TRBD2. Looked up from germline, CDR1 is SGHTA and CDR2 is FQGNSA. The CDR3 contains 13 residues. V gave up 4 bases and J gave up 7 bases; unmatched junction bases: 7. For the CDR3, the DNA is TGTGCCAGCAGCTCTGGCTCGGGGGGTGAGCAGTACGTC. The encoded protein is CASSSGSGGEQYV.

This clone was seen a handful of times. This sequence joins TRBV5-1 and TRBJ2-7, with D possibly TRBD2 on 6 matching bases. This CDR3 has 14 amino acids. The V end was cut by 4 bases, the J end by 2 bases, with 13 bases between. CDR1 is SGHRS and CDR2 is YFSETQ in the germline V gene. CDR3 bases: TGCGCCAGCAGCGCGGAGGGACTGACCTACGAGCAGTACTTC. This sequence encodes CASSAEGLTYEQYF.

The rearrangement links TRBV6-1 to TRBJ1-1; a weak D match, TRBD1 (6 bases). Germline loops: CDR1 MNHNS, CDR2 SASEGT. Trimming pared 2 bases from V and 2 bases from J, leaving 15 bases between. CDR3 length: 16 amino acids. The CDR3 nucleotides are TGTGCCAGCAGTGAATCGGGGGGGGCTTTAAACACTGAAGCTTTCTTT. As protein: CASSESGGALNTEAFF.

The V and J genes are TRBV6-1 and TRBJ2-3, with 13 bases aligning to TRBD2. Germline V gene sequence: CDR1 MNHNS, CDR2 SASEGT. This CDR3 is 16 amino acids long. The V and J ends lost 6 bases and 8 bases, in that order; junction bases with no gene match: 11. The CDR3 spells CASREIGTSGTATQYF. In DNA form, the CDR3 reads TGTGCCAGCAGGGAAATCGGGACTAGCGGGACTGCTACGCAGTATTTT.

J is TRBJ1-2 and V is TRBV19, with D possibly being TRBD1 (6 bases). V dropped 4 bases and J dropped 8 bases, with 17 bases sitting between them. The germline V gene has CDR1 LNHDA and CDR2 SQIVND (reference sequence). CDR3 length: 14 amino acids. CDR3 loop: CASSTPPGTRGYTF. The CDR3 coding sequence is TGTGCCAGTAGTACACCACCCGGGACACGGGGCTACACCTTC.

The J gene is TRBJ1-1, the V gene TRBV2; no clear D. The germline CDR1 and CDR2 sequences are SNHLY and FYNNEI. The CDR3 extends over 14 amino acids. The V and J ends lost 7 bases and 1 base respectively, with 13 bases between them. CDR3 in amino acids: CASTEGGRNTEAFF. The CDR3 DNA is TGTGCCAGCACCGAAGGTGGGAGGAACACTGAAGCTTTCTTT.

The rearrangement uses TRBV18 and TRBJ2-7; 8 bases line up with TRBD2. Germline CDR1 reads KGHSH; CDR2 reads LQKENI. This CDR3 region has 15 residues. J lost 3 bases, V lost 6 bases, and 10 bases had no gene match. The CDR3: CASSLAGQIYYEQYF. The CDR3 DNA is TGTGCCAGCTCGTTAGCGGGGCAGATTTACTACGAGCAGTACTTC. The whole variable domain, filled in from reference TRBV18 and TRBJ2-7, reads NAGVMQNPRHLVRRRGQEARLRCSPMKGHSHVYWYRQLPEEGLKFMVYLQKENIIDESGMPKERFSAEFPKEGPSILRIQQVVRGDSAAYFCASSLAGQIYYEQYFGPGTRLTVT.

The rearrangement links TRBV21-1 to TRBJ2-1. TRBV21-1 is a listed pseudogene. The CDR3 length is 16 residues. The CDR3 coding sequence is TGTGCCAGCAGCAAAGTCGAGACGGTAAGCTACAATGAGCAGTTCTTC. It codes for CASSKVETVSYNEQFF.

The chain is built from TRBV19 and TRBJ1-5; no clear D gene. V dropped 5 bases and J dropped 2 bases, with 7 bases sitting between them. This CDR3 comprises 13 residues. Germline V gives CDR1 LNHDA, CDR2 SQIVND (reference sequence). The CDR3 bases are TGTGCCAGTAGTTCCCGAGGCAATCAGCCCCAGCATTTT. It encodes CASSSRGNQPQHF.

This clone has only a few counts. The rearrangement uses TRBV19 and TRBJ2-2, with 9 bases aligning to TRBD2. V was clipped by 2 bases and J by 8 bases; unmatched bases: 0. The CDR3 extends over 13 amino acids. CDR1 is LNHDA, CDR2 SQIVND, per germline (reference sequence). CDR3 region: CASSILAGGELFF. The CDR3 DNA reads TGTGCCAGTAGTATACTAGCGGGAGGGGAGCTGTTTTTT. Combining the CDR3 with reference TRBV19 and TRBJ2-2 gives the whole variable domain DGGITQSPKYLFRKEGQNVTLSCEQNLNHDAMYWYRQDPGQGLRLIYYSQIVNDFQKGDIAEGYSVSREKKESFPLTVTSAQKNPTAFYLCASSILAGGELFFGEGSRLTVL.

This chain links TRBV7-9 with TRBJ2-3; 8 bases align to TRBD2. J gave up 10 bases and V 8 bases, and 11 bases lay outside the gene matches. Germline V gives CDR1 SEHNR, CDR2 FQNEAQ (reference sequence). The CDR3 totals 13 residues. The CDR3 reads CASCPPGLVAQYF. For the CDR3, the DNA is TGTGCCAGCTGCCCCCCGGGACTAGTGGCGCAGTATTTT.

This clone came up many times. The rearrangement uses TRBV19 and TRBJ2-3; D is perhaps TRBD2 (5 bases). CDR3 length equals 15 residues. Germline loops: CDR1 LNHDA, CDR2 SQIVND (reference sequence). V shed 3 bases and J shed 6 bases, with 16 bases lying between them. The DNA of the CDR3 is TGTGCCAGTAGTATTTTGACTTCAGGAGGCGATACGCAGTATTTT. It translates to CASSILTSGGDTQYF.

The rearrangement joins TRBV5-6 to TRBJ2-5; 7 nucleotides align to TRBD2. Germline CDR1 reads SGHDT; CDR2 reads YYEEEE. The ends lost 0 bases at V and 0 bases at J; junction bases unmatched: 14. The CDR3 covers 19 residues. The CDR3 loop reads CASSLEVWRLAAYQETQYF. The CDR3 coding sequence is TGTGCCAGCAGCTTGGAAGTGTGGCGGCTAGCGGCGTACCAAGAGACCCAGTACTTC.

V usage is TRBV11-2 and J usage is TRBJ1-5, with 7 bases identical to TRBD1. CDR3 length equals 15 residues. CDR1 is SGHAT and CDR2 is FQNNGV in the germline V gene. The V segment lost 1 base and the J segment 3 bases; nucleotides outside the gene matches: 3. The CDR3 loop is CASSLGDRVNQPQHF. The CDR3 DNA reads TGTGCCAGCAGCTTAGGTGACAGGGTCAATCAGCCCCAGCATTTT.

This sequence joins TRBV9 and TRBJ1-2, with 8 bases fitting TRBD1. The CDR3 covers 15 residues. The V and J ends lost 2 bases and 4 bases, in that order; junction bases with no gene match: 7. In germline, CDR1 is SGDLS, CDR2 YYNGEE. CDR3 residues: CASSVLDRAIYGYTF. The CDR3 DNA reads TGTGCCAGCAGCGTCCTGGACAGGGCGATCTATGGCTACACCTTC. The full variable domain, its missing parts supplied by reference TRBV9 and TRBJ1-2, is DSGVTQTPKHLITATGQRVTLRCSPRSGDLSVYWYQQSLDQGLQFLIQYYNGEERAKGNILERFSAQQFPDLHSELNLSSLELGDSALYFCASSVLDRAIYGYTFGSGTRLTVV.

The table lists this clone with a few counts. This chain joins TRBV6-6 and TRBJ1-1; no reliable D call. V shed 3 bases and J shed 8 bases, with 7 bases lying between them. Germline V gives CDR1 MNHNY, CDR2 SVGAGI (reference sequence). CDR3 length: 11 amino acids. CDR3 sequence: CASSYNPEAFF. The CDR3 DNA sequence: TGTGCCAGCAGTTATAATCCGGAAGCTTTCTTT.

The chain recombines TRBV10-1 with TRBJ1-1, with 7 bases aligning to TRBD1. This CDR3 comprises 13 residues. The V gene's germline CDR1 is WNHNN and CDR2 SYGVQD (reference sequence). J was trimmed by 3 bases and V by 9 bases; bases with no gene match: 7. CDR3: CASMGQLDTEAFF. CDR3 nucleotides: TGCGCCAGTATGGGACAGCTTGACACTGAAGCTTTCTTT.

The CDR3 loop is CASSAQLAGVDEQYF. The CDR3 DNA is TGTGCCAGCAGCGCGCAACTAGCGGGAGTAGACGAGCAGTACTTC. The rearrangement links TRBV11-1 to TRBJ2-7; TRBD2 agrees at 11 bases. The CDR3 is made up of 15 amino acids. Germline V gene sequence: CDR1 SGHAT, CDR2 FQDESV (reference sequence). The V segment lost 5 bases and the J segment 5 bases; nucleotides outside the gene matches: 8.

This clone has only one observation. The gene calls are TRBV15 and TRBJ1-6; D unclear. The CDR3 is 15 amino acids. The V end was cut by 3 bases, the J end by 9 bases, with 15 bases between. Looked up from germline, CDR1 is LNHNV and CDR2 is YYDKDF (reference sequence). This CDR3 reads CATSRDSAGTSPLHF. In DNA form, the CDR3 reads TGTGCCACCAGCAGGGACTCCGCAGGAACTTCACCCCTCCACTTT.

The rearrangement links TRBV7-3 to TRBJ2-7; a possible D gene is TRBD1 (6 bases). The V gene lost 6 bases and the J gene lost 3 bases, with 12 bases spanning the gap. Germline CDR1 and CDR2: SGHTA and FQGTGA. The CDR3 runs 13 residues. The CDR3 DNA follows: TGTGCCAGCAGTCTCCAGGGGAACTACGAGCAGTACTTC. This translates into CASSLQGNYEQYF. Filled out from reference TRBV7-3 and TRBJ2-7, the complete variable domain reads GAGVSQTPSNKVTEKGKYVELRCDPISGHTALYWYRQSLGQGPEFLIYFQGTGAADDSGLPNDRFFAVRPEGSVSTLKIQRTERGDSAVYLCASSLQGNYEQYFGPGTRLTVT.

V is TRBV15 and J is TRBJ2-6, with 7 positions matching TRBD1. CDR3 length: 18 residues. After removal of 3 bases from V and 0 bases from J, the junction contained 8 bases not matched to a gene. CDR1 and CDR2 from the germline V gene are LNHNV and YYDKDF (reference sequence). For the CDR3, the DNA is TGTGCCACCAGCAGGGATGGACAGGCATACTCTGGGGCCAACGTCCTGACTTTC. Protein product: CATSRDGQAYSGANVLTF. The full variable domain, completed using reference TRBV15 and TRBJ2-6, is DAMVIQNPRYQVTQFGKPVTLSCSQTLNHNVMYWYQQKSSQAPKLLFHYYDKDFNNEADTPDNFQSRRPNTSFCFLDIRSPGLGDTAMYLCATSRDGQAYSGANVLTFGAGSRLTVL.

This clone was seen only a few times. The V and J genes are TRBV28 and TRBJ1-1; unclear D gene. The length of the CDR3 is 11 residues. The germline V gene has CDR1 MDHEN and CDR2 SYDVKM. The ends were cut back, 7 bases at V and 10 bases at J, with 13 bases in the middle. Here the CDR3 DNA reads TGTGCCAGCATTTATAAAGGGTCAGCTTTCTTT. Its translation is CASIYKGSAFF.

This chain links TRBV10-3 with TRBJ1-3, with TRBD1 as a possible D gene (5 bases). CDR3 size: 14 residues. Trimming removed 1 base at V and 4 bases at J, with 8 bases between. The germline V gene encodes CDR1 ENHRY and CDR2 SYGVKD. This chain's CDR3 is CAISELGAGNTIYF. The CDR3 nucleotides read TGTGCCATCAGTGAGTTAGGGGCAGGAAACACCATATATTTT.

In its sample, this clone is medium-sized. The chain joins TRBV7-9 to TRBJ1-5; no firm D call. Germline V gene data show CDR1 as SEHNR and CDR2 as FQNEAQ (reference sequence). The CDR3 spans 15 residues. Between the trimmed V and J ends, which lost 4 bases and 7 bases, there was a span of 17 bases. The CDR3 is CASSSEKTAGQPQHF. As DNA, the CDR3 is TGTGCCAGCAGCTCCGAAAAGACGGCGGGACAGCCCCAGCATTTT.

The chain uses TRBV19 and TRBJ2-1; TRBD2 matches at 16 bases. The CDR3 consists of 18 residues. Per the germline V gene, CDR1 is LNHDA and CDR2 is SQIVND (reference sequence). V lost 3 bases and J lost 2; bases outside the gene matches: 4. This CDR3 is CASSILGLAGGPYNEQFF. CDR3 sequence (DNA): TGTGCCAGTAGTATTTTGGGACTAGCGGGGGGGCCCTACAATGAGCAGTTCTTC. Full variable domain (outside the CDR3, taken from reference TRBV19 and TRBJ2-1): DGGITQSPKYLFRKEGQNVTLSCEQNLNHDAMYWYRQDPGQGLRLIYYSQIVNDFQKGDIAEGYSVSREKKESFPLTVTSAQKNPTAFYLCASSILGLAGGPYNEQFFGPGTRLTVL.